One sample yielded the 18 T cell receptor beta chains listed below, sequenced in a study of cytomegalovirus exposure and HLA in healthy donors. With 60 Vbeta and 13 Jbeta primers, the PCR was carried out. Some clones are missing from TCRdb's copy, which holds only in-frame ones; the method was immunoSEQ multiplex PCR. The table has about 140,000 clones, 70% to 85% seen once. Sequencing was done on a sample of PBMCs. These TCRs come from a man aged 30 to 39 in good health and CMV-seropositive.

With respect to this clone: Other DNA variants within this sample encode the same CDR3. J is TRBJ2-3 and V is TRBV25-1, with 14 nucleotides matching TRBD2. The CDR3 covers 18 residues. V trimming: 3 bases; J trimming: 0 bases; junction bases outside the gene matches: 5. From germline, CDR1 is MGHDK and CDR2 SYGVNS. In DNA, the CDR3 is TGTGCCAGCAGTGACCCCGGGACTAGCGGGGGAAGCACAGATACGCAGTATTTT. It yields the protein CASSDPGTSGGSTDTQYF. The full variable domain, with the rest looked up from reference TRBV25-1 and TRBJ2-3, is EADIYQTPRYLVIGTGKKITLECSQTMGHDKMYWYQQDPGMELHLIHYSYGVNSTEKGDLSSESTVSRIRTEHFPLTLESARPSHTSQYLCASSDPGTSGGSTDTQYFGPGTRLTVL.

The chain's CDR3 is CASRRGTSASYEQYF. The CDR3 bases are TGTGCCAGCAGAAGAGGGACTAGCGCCTCCTACGAGCAGTACTTC. The genes are TRBV6-5 and TRBJ2-7; TRBD2 matches 10 bases. V dropped 6 bases and J dropped 0; count of bases not matched to a gene: 5. Germline lookup yields CDR1 MNHEY and CDR2 SVGAGI. This CDR3 has 15 amino acids.

This sequence joins TRBV28 and TRBJ2-7, with D perhaps TRBD1 (6 bases). CDR3 length: 12 amino acids. The V gene's germline CDR1 is MDHEN and CDR2 SYDVKM. Trimming took 7 bases from V and 7 from J, leaving 14 bases between them. The CDR3 DNA sequence: TGTGCCAGCACTGTCGGGACATCTGAGCAGTACTTC. As protein: CASTVGTSEQYF.

The gene calls are TRBV28 and TRBJ2-5, with TRBD1 matching over 10 bases. The closer fit of TRBJ2-7 to the DNA end suggests the J call may be wrong. Germline V gene data show CDR1 as MDHEN and CDR2 as SYDVKM. The CDR3 has 15 residues. CDR3 DNA sequence: TGTGCCAGCAGTTACCAGGGGACAGGGGTACTCGAGCAGTACTTC. Translation: CASSYQGTGVLEQYF.

V usage is TRBV7-6 and J usage is TRBJ2-1, with TRBD2 identical over 7 bases. V shed 5 bases and J 3 bases; nucleotides not matched to a gene: 19. The CDR3 runs 19 residues. Germline V gene sequence: CDR1 SGHVS, CDR2 FNYEAQ. The CDR3 DNA reads TGTGCCAGCAGCCAATCAACGGGAGGCCCAACGACCTTCTACAATGAGCAGTTCTTC. Protein sequence: CASSQSTGGPTTFYNEQFF.

The CDR3 reads CSPTGNYGYTF. CDR3 DNA sequence: TGCAGCCCCACAGGGAACTATGGCTACACCTTC. V and J are TRBV20-1 and TRBJ1-2; D is perhaps TRBD1 (6 bases). Germline V gene lookup returns CDR1 DFQATT and CDR2 SNEGSKA (reference sequence). The CDR3 spans 11 residues.

The chain is built from TRBV18 and TRBJ2-3, with D maybe TRBD1 (5 bases). The CDR3 sequence is 14 residues long. With 5 bases removed from V and 3 bases from J, the gap between germline ends came to 12 bases. Germline CDR1 is KGHSH and CDR2 is LQKENI. CDR3 nucleotide sequence: TGTGCCAGCTCAAGCAGGGTGGAAACAGATACGCAGTATTTT. This codes for CASSSRVETDTQYF.

V is TRBV9 and J is TRBJ1-1; D not certain. The CDR3 has 15 residues. The germline gives CDR1 SGDLS, CDR2 YYNGEE. Deletions cut 0 bases from V and 1 base from J, with 10 bases between. The CDR3 DNA reads as TGTGCCAGCAGCGTAGCACCGGGTACGAACACTGAAGCTTTCTTT. As protein: CASSVAPGTNTEAFF.

The chain employs TRBV19 and TRBJ1-2; 7 bases match TRBD1. Germline V gene data show CDR1 as LNHDA and CDR2 as SQIVND (reference sequence). J was trimmed by 8 bases and V by 4 bases; bases with no gene match: 13. The CDR3 spans 15 residues. The CDR3 DNA reads as TGTGCCAGTAGTAACCGCCAGACAGGGCCTTACGGCTACACCTTC. The encoded protein is CASSNRQTGPYGYTF.

The gene calls are TRBV7-9 and TRBJ2-7; D call uncertain. The CDR3 loop spans 15 amino acids. V was pared by 5 bases and J by 3 bases, with 17 bases between. From germline, CDR1 is SEHNR and CDR2 FQNEAQ (reference sequence). The CDR3 reads CASSPSPGTIYEQYF. The CDR3 DNA reads as TGTGCCAGCAGCCCCAGCCCAGGCACCATCTACGAGCAGTACTTC.

The J gene is TRBJ1-1, the V gene TRBV7-2; the match to TRBD1 covers 7 bases. Germline V gives CDR1 SGHTA, CDR2 FQGNSA. The CDR3 runs 13 residues. V lost 4 bases and J lost 3; bases outside the gene matches: 2. The CDR3 sequence: CASSYTGDTEAFF. The CDR3 bases are TGTGCCAGCAGCTACACAGGGGACACTGAAGCTTTCTTT.

The chain uses TRBV6-6 and TRBJ2-5, with TRBD2 matching 8 bases. Germline V lookup: CDR1 MNHNY, CDR2 SVGAGI (reference sequence). The CDR3 consists of 16 residues. V was pared by 2 bases and J by 1 base, with 6 bases of the junction left unmatched. Here the CDR3 DNA reads TGTGCCAGCAGTTACAAGCGGGGGTTGATCCAAGAGACCCAGTACTTC. As protein: CASSYKRGLIQETQYF.

The chain has TRBV10-2 and TRBJ2-1; weak D call: TRBD2 (6 bases). This CDR3 region has 12 residues. V was shortened by 4 bases and J by 10 bases, with 11 bases between the two germline ends. Germline V gene sequence: CDR1 WSHSY, CDR2 SAAADI. As DNA, the CDR3 is TGCGCCAGCAGTGGCGGGAACGTCGAGCAGTTCTTC. Translating it yields CASSGGNVEQFF.

The chain carries TRBV6-1 and TRBJ2-7; 8 bases are a match to TRBD1. Germline values: CDR1 MNHNS, CDR2 SASEGT. After removal of 8 bases from V and 7 bases from J, the junction contained 13 bases not matched to a gene. CDR3 length: 14 amino acids. DNA of the CDR3: TGTGCCAGCGACAGTGGGGGACAGGCCTTAGAGCAGTACTTC. This translates into CASDSGGQALEQYF.

Only one count was recorded for this clone. V and J are TRBV28 and TRBJ2-5; D gene unclear. The CDR3 length is 14 residues. Germline lookup yields CDR1 MDHEN and CDR2 SYDVKM. Trimming removed 10 bases from V and 2 bases from J, with 17 bases in between. CDR3 sequence reads: CAITNGVGQETQYF. The CDR3 DNA reads TGTGCCATTACCAATGGCGTCGGGCAAGAGACCCAGTACTTC.

The rearrangement links TRBV7-9 to TRBJ2-7; D remains ambiguous. V lost 5 bases, J lost 0 bases, and 8 bases lay in between. In germline, CDR1 is SEHNR, CDR2 FQNEAQ (reference sequence). There are 13 residues in the CDR3. The CDR3 nucleotides read TGTGCCAGCAGCCCTCTGGCCTCCTACGAGCAGTACTTC. It translates to CASSPLASYEQYF.

The chain joins TRBV7-2 to TRBJ2-2, with 7 bases fitting TRBD2. CDR3 length equals 16 residues. CDR1 is SGHTA, CDR2 FQGNSA, per germline. J was trimmed by 5 bases and V by 1 base; bases with no gene match: 7. The CDR3 sequence is CASSLGGTTRTGELFF. In nucleotides, the CDR3 is TGTGCCAGCAGCTTAGGGGGGACTACGAGGACCGGGGAGCTGTTTTTT.

The rearrangement uses TRBV2 and TRBJ1-3, with TRBD1 as a possible D gene (6 bases). Germline CDR1 and CDR2: SNHLY and FYNNEI. The length of the CDR3 is 13 residues. V was cut by 4 bases and J by 4 bases, with 8 bases left in between. The CDR3 bases are TGTGCCAGCAGTGGAGGGGGAGGAAACACCATATATTTT. Its translation: CASSGGGGNTIYF.